These T cell receptor beta chains were read from a single sample in a study of regulatory T cells in long-lasting Graves disease. TCRdb re-analysed the multiplex PCR reads in MiXCR, keeping a single row per CDR3 protein. This sample has 620,000 or so distinct CDR3 sequences, with roughly 15% found just once. The same sample was also used in a study of T cells in Graves' hyperthyroidism and ophthalmopathy.

The source was peripheral blood mononuclear cells (PBMCs), collected at new diagnosis, from a patient treated with antithyroid drugs. All receptors derive from a woman aged 25 to 45 with Graves disease. Each CDR3 is given with its conserved first and last residue. A D gene is named only where the DNA matches it firmly. Only some rows state a clone size, as once, few, many or a class for expanded clones.

v_call,d_call,j_call,clone_size,cdr3_nt,cdr3_aa
TRBV25-1,TRBD2,TRBJ2-1,-,TGTGCCAGCAGTGGGACTAGCGGGGTGGTGTTCTTC,CASSGTSGVVFF
TRBV20-1,TRBD2,TRBJ2-1,-,TGCAGTGCTGGGACTAGCGGGAACTACAATGAGCAGTTCTTC,CSAGTSGNYNEQFF
TRBV6-1,TRBD1,TRBJ1-2,many,TGTGCCAGCAGTGACAGGGGGGAGGGCACTTATGGCTACACCTTC,CASSDRGEGTYGYTF
TRBV25-1,-,TRBJ2-7,-,TGTGCCAGCAGTGACCCCCTCGGAGGGCGCGAGCAGTACTTC,CASSDPLGGREQYF
TRBV10-3,TRBD2,TRBJ2-7,-,TGTGCCATCAGTAGTCCCGGGACTAGCGGGGGATACTACGAGCAGTACTTC,CAISSPGTSGGYYEQYF
TRBV6-2/TRBV6-3,-,TRBJ1-2,many,TGTGCCAGCAGTTACGGTGACAGCGAAATGAAGGGCTACACCTTC,CASSYGDSEMKGYTF
TRBV19,-,TRBJ1-5,-,TGTGCCAGTAGTATATGGCCGAATCAGCCCCAGCATTTT,CASSIWPNQPQHF
TRBV5-5,-,TRBJ1-2,many,TGTGCCAGCAGCTATGTTGTTACAGCTAACTATGGCTACACCTTC,CASSYVVTANYGYTF
TRBV28,-,TRBJ2-7,many,TGTGCCACCCGTTTGGAAGGGACCACAGGCTACGAGCAGTACTTC,CATRLEGTTGYEQYF
TRBV7-2,-,TRBJ1-1,many,TGTGCCAGCAGGCCGAGGAGGAACACTGAAGCTTTCTTT,CASRPRRNTEAFF
TRBV20-1,-,TRBJ2-6,few,TGCAGTGCTAGTATGGAGAGGGCCGGGGCCAACGTCCTGACTTTC,CSASMERAGANVLTF
TRBV18,-,TRBJ1-1,-,TGTGCCAGCTCACCACGGCTGGGGGGGAACACTGAAGCTTTCTTT,CASSPRLGGNTEAFF
TRBV7-2,-,TRBJ2-4,-,TGTGCCAGCAGCTCCTGGGGGGTTCAGTACTTC,CASSSWGVQYF
TRBV20-1,-,TRBJ1-5,-,TGCAGTGCTAGAGATATTGGTAGGAGGAAAGGGCAGCCCCAGCATTTT,CSARDIGRRKGQPQHF
TRBV28,TRBD1,TRBJ1-1,many,TGTGCCAGCAGTCCTGGGACAGGGGGCGTCGAAGCTTTCTTT,CASSPGTGGVEAFF
TRBV20-1,-,TRBJ1-2,many,TGCAGTGCTAGTCCCGTCAGCTATGGCTACACCTTC,CSASPVSYGYTF
TRBV7-9,TRBD1,TRBJ2-5,many,TGTGCCAGCACCACAGGGGGGTCGGAGACCCAGTACTTC,CASTTGGSETQYF
TRBV7-9,-,TRBJ1-1,many,TGTGCCAGCAGCTTCACGGGGGCAGTGGACACTGAAGCTTTCTTT,CASSFTGAVDTEAFF
TRBV2,-,TRBJ2-3,many,TGTGCCAGCATGGGGATAGCTAGTTCCCCAGATACGCAGTATTTT,CASMGIASSPDTQYF
TRBV5-1,-,TRBJ2-2,many,TGCGCCAGCAGCAGACCCCCGGACACCGGGGAGCTGTTTTTT,CASSRPPDTGELFF
TRBV20-1,-,TRBJ2-7,few,TGCAGTGCTAGGGACCGTGAATTGGTCTACGAGCAGTACTTC,CSARDRELVYEQYF
TRBV6-2/TRBV6-3,-,TRBJ1-2,-,TGTGCCAGCAGTTACCCCGCGAGGGGGGCTAGGTGGTATGGCTACACCTTC,CASSYPARGARWYGYTF
TRBV5-1,-,TRBJ2-1,few,TGCGCCAGGTCTCTACCACTCGGGAGAGAGCAGTTCTTC,CARSLPLGREQFF
TRBV20-1,-,TRBJ2-7,few,TGCAGTGCTAGTTCCCTGACACGAAGGAGGAGCTCCTACGAGCAGTACTTC,CSASSLTRRRSSYEQYF
TRBV28,-,TRBJ2-1,many,TGTGCCAGCAGTTTAGTGGGAGTCCAGAGAAACTACAATGAGCAGTTCTTC,CASSLVGVQRNYNEQFF
TRBV28,-,TRBJ1-5,many,TGTGCCAGTTTCCGGGACGCAGGGCAGCCCCAGCATTTT,CASFRDAGQPQHF
TRBV6-1,TRBD1,TRBJ2-1,many,TGTGCCAGCAGTGAAGGGTTGACAGGGTTGGATGAGCAGTTCTTC,CASSEGLTGLDEQFF
TRBV2,-,TRBJ2-7,many,TGTGCCAGCGTCCCCAGCGGTCCACCCTACGAGCAGTACTTC,CASVPSGPPYEQYF
TRBV5-1,-,TRBJ2-1,-,TGCGCCAGCAGCTTGGGGGGTGACTACTACAATGAGCAGTTCTTC,CASSLGGDYYNEQFF
TRBV27,TRBD1,TRBJ2-7,many,TGTGCCAGCAGTCCGATTAGGGACAGGCCTTTCTTGGAGCAGTACTTC,CASSPIRDRPFLEQYF
TRBV6-1,-,TRBJ1-2,-,TGTGCCAGCAGAAATTCAATACAGGGAAACTATGGCTACATCTTC,CASRNSIQGNYGYIF
TRBV27,TRBD2,TRBJ2-1,-,TGTGCCAGCACAGCGGGAGGGGAAAATGAGCAGTTCTTC,CASTAGGENEQFF
TRBV12-3/TRBV12-4,-,TRBJ2-1,few,TGTGCCAGCAGTACTGCCGGGGGTTCCTACAATGAGCAGTTCTTC,CASSTAGGSYNEQFF
TRBV15,TRBD1,TRBJ2-1,-,TGTGCCACCAGCAGAGAGGGACAGACTTTCAATGAGCAGTTCTTC,CATSREGQTFNEQFF
TRBV7-9,-,TRBJ2-1,many,TGTGCCAGCAGCTTAGGACAGAATTACAATGAGCAGTTCTTC,CASSLGQNYNEQFF
TRBV7-2,TRBD1,TRBJ1-4,-,TGTGCCAGCAGCCCCAGACAGGGACTCTATGAAAAACTGTTTTTT,CASSPRQGLYEKLFF
TRBV12-3/TRBV12-4,TRBD1,TRBJ2-1,-,TGTGCCAGCAGTTTAACAGGGGTAATTAACAATGAGCAGTTCTTC,CASSLTGVINNEQFF
TRBV5-1,TRBD1,TRBJ1-4,many,TGCGCCAGCAGCGAGCAGGGGGCCGCGGCTAATGAAAAACTGTTTTTT,CASSEQGAAANEKLFF
TRBV30,TRBD1,TRBJ2-7,-,TGTGCCTGGAAGATACCAGGGGGCCGCTACGAGCAGTACTTC,CAWKIPGGRYEQYF
TRBV2,TRBD1,TRBJ1-3,many,TGTGCCAGCAGGACAGGGTACAGAAACACCATATATTTT,CASRTGYRNTIYF
TRBV5-1,-,TRBJ2-3,once,TGCGCCAGCAGCCCCCAGGGTTTCGAAGGTGATACGCAGTATTTT,CASSPQGFEGDTQYF
TRBV20-1,-,TRBJ1-1,few,TGCAGTGCTAGACCTCCCTGGACACCTACGAACACTGAAGCTTTCTTT,CSARPPWTPTNTEAFF
TRBV27,-,TRBJ2-1,many,TGTGCCAGCGTACTGCAGGGACCCCGATTAGGAAATGAGCAGTTCTTC,CASVLQGPRLGNEQFF
TRBV5-6,-,TRBJ2-5,-,TGTGCCAGCAGCTCAATCCAGGGGTGGGGTGGGGAGACCCAGTACTTC,CASSSIQGWGGETQYF
TRBV5-6,TRBD1,TRBJ1-3,-,TGTGCCAGCAGCGAGGGGGCTAGGCTCGCAAACACCATATATTTT,CASSEGARLANTIYF
TRBV29-1,-,TRBJ2-3,many,TGCAGCGGGGATGGCGGGCCCACAGATACGCAGTATTTT,CSGDGGPTDTQYF
TRBV5-4,TRBD1,TRBJ1-2,-,TGTGCCAGCAGATACTCGGGACAGAAGGGCTACACCTTC,CASRYSGQKGYTF
TRBV12-3/TRBV12-4,TRBD1,TRBJ1-4,-,TGTGCCAGCAGTTCGGCAGGGGGGAAAAATGAAAAACTGTTTTTT,CASSSAGGKNEKLFF
TRBV5-1,TRBD1,TRBJ1-4,-,TGCGCCAGCAGCGGGGGACAGGGGGTTAATGAAAAACTGTTTTTT,CASSGGQGVNEKLFF
TRBV7-9,-,TRBJ1-2,-,TGTGCCAGCAGCTTAGACGTCGGCAGGACTAACTATGGCTACACCTTC,CASSLDVGRTNYGYTF
TRBV29-1,TRBD1,TRBJ1-2,many,TGCAGCGTTTCCACCACAGGGGGCGGTGGCTACACCTTC,CSVSTTGGGGYTF